These T cell receptor beta chains were read from a single sample in a study of T cells in Graves' hyperthyroidism and ophthalmopathy. TCRdb processed the multiplex PCR reads anew with MiXCR; each CDR3 protein has one entry. The repertoire consists of roughly 570,000 distinct CDR3 sequences, with roughly 46% occurring once and the leading ten covering more than 7%. The sequencing input was peripheral blood or thyroid tissue (not recorded which). The receptors here all came from a woman under 30 with Graves' hyperthyroidism. Each CDR3 is given with its conserved first and last residue. D genes are given only for firm matches. A clone size is listed for some rows: how often the clone was seen (once, few, many), or a class if it is expanded.

CDR3aa: CAINQGGDTGELFF; CDR3nt: TGTGCCATCAATCAGGGAGGGGACACCGGGGAGCTGTTTTTT; abundance: -; d_gene: TRBD2; j_gene: TRBJ2-2; v_gene: TRBV10-3
CDR3aa: CSARPGLGKGETQYF; CDR3nt: TGCAGTGCCCGTCCGGGACTAGGGAAAGGAGAGACCCAGTACTTC; abundance: -; d_gene: TRBD2; j_gene: TRBJ2-5; v_gene: TRBV20-1
CDR3aa: CASSILLWTEAFF; CDR3nt: TGTGCCAGCAGCATACTCCTCTGGACTGAAGCTTTCTTT; abundance: many; d_gene: -; j_gene: TRBJ1-1; v_gene: TRBV7-2
CDR3aa: CASSQLAVFVSGANVLTF; CDR3nt: TGTGCCAGCAGCCAACTAGCGGTATTCGTCTCTGGGGCCAACGTCCTGACTTTC; abundance: many; d_gene: TRBD2; j_gene: TRBJ2-6; v_gene: TRBV9
CDR3aa: CASSTRGQSDQKETQYF; CDR3nt: TGTGCCAGTAGTACTCGAGGACAATCGGACCAAAAAGAGACCCAGTACTTC; abundance: many; d_gene: -; j_gene: TRBJ2-5; v_gene: TRBV19
CDR3aa: CASKTTGNEKLFF; CDR3nt: TGTGCCAGCAAAACGACGGGGAATGAAAAACTGTTTTTC; abundance: -; d_gene: -; j_gene: TRBJ1-4; v_gene: TRBV7-9
CDR3aa: CSVRRNQKETQYF; CDR3nt: TGCAGTGTTCGACGGAACCAGAAAGAGACCCAGTACTTC; abundance: many; d_gene: -; j_gene: TRBJ2-5; v_gene: TRBV20-1
CDR3aa: CASAGQGSTGELFF; CDR3nt: TGTGCCAGCGCCGGACAGGGGAGCACCGGGGAGCTGTTTTTT; abundance: many; d_gene: TRBD1; j_gene: TRBJ2-2; v_gene: TRBV12-3/TRBV12-4
CDR3aa: CAWGELAGGPRNEQFF; CDR3nt: TGTGCCTGGGGGGAGCTAGCGGGAGGGCCGCGTAATGAGCAGTTCTTC; abundance: -; d_gene: TRBD2; j_gene: TRBJ2-1; v_gene: TRBV2
CDR3aa: CSARPGTGDQPQHF; CDR3nt: TGCAGTGCTAGACCCGGGACAGGGGACCAGCCCCAGCATTTT; abundance: -; d_gene: TRBD1; j_gene: TRBJ1-5; v_gene: TRBV20-1
CDR3aa: CASSGRDRGHGYTF; CDR3nt: TGTGCCAGCAGCGGCCGGGACAGGGGGCACGGCTACACCTTC; abundance: many; d_gene: TRBD1; j_gene: TRBJ1-2; v_gene: TRBV13
CDR3aa: CASSPAGAGTEAFF; CDR3nt: TGTGCCAGCTCACCGGCAGGGGCCGGGACTGAAGCTTTCTTT; abundance: few; d_gene: -; j_gene: TRBJ1-1; v_gene: TRBV18
CDR3aa: CASSQPVSGNTIYF; CDR3nt: TGCGCCAGCAGCCAACCCGTCTCGGGAAACACCATATATTTT; abundance: many; d_gene: -; j_gene: TRBJ1-3; v_gene: TRBV4-1
CDR3aa: CSASGPTYEQYF; CDR3nt: TGCAGTGCTAGCGGGCCTACCTACGAGCAGTACTTC; abundance: many; d_gene: -; j_gene: TRBJ2-7; v_gene: TRBV20-1
CDR3aa: CATSDGGQGAQETQYF; CDR3nt: TGTGCCACCAGTGATGGGGGACAGGGGGCCCAAGAGACCCAGTACTTC; abundance: -; d_gene: TRBD1; j_gene: TRBJ2-5; v_gene: TRBV24-1
CDR3aa: CASSPREGRYTF; CDR3nt: TGTGCCAGCAGCCCCAGAGAAGGTCGCTACACCTTC; abundance: -; d_gene: -; j_gene: TRBJ1-2; v_gene: TRBV7-9
CDR3aa: CAIGTSGSRAEQYF; CDR3nt: TGTGCCATCGGGACTAGCGGGAGTCGGGCCGAGCAGTACTTC; abundance: -; d_gene: TRBD2; j_gene: TRBJ2-7; v_gene: TRBV10-3
CDR3aa: CASSERTWEQETQYF; CDR3nt: TGTGCCAGCAGTGAGAGAACGTGGGAGCAAGAGACCCAGTACTTC; abundance: -; d_gene: -; j_gene: TRBJ2-5; v_gene: TRBV2
CDR3aa: CSVRAGGVGDNYGYTF; CDR3nt: TGCAGCGTTAGGGCAGGGGGCGTAGGGGATAACTATGGCTACACCTTC; abundance: once; d_gene: TRBD1; j_gene: TRBJ1-2; v_gene: TRBV29-1
CDR3aa: CASSYSGPSRAETQYF; CDR3nt: TGTGCCAGCAGTTACTCAGGACCTTCACGGGCCGAGACCCAGTACTTC; abundance: many; d_gene: -; j_gene: TRBJ2-5; v_gene: TRBV6-5
CDR3aa: CSVGGQGGNYGYTF; CDR3nt: TGCAGCGTTGGGGGACAGGGGGGTAACTATGGCTACACCTTC; abundance: -; d_gene: TRBD1; j_gene: TRBJ1-2; v_gene: TRBV29-1
CDR3aa: CAWSVHGSEAFF; CDR3nt: TGTGCCTGGAGTGTACACGGCTCTGAAGCTTTCTTT; abundance: many; d_gene: -; j_gene: TRBJ1-1; v_gene: TRBV30
CDR3aa: CATGTSGTSGSYNEQFF; CDR3nt: TGTGCCACAGGAACGTCCGGGACTAGCGGATCCTACAATGAGCAGTTCTTC; abundance: -; d_gene: TRBD2; j_gene: TRBJ2-1; v_gene: TRBV24-1
CDR3aa: CASSQQGSGELFF; CDR3nt: TGTGCCAGCAGCCAACAGGGGTCTGGGGAACTGTTTTTT; abundance: -; d_gene: -; j_gene: TRBJ1-4; v_gene: TRBV3-1
CDR3aa: CASSLQAHGYEQYF; CDR3nt: TGTGCCAGCAGCTTACAGGCTCACGGGTACGAGCAGTACTTC; abundance: many; d_gene: -; j_gene: TRBJ2-7; v_gene: TRBV5-5